This paragraph reports one TCR beta chain. What it recognizes is unknown. The germline V gene encodes CDR1 GTSNPN and CDR2 SVGIG (reference sequence). V was shortened by 0 bases and J by 9 bases, with 15 bases between the two germline ends. The CDR3 is 14 residues long. While CD8+ and CD4+ T cells were isolated negatively, TEMRA cells were enriched by FACS. A quantity of about 0.5 to 1 ug RNA underwent reverse transcription using random hexamers. The CDR3 of TCR beta was amplified by immunoSEQ multiplex PCR across 54 Vbeta and 13 Jbeta. Via MiXCR, TCRdb re-called the immunoSEQ multiplex PCR reads, giving one row per CDR3 protein. The table records some 130,000 distinct CDR3 sequences, over 80% of them present only once. The data were obtained in a study of CD8 T cells in Susac syndrome. Points from the study as a whole: TCR sequencing and HLA analysis covered a relatively small number of individuals.

V usage is TRBV30 and J usage is TRBJ2-1; a weak D match, TRBD1 (5 bases). This clonotype was sampled from a human donor with multiple sclerosis. The material sequenced was CD8+ T cells from PBMCs. This chain's CDR3 is CAWSVVRASAEQFF. The CDR3 region has the DNA TGTGCCTGGAGTGTAGTCAGGGCGTCGGCTGAGCAGTTCTTC.